These 23 T cell receptor beta chains share one sample of origin, sequenced in a study of tumor and adjacent non-tumor tissue in lung cancer. The library came from three nested PCR rounds adapted from ARM-PCR protocols. Each CDR3 protein gets one entry after TCRdb re-called the multiplex PCR reads with MiXCR. This table holds 60,000 to 90,000 distinct CDR3 sequences, around two thirds found once. No cell sorting was done before RNA was extracted from the tissue. The normal lung tissue was taken more than 3 cm from the tumor edge. Source material: distant non-tumor lung tissue. The receptors were sampled from a woman aged 45-65 years with non-small cell lung cancer.

The chain is built from TRBV20-1 and TRBJ2-5; D is undetermined. The DNA end favors TRBJ2-1, so the J call may be wrong. The CDR3 is 19 amino acids. The germline gives CDR1 DFQATT, CDR2 SNEGSKA (reference sequence). The CDR3 DNA follows: TGCAGTGCTAGCCCTTCTTCCGGCCTACTACATCTCCTAAGAAGGACCCAGTTCTTC. Protein product: CSASPSSGLLHLLRRTQFF.

In the case of this clonotype: At one of its ends the junction is not consistent with the germline gene, which may arise from a read error. The rearrangement uses TRBV12-3 or TRBV12-4 and TRBJ1-2; TRBD1 aligns across 8 bases. The CDR3 runs to 15 residues. For the CDR3, the DNA is TGTGCCAGCAGTTTCGGTACGGACAGGGCTGGTGGCTGCATCTTC. It specifies CASSFGTDRAGGCIF.

As concerns this clonotype: A much larger clonotype is one base distant, so this may be a read error. This sequence joins TRBV20-1 and TRBJ1-2, with a weak D call TRBD1 (6 bases). V gave up 7 bases and J gave up 7 bases, with 16 bases separating them. The germline CDR1 and CDR2 sequences are DFQATT and SNEGSKA (reference sequence). This CDR3 has 12 residues. The CDR3 loop is CSGDIQWAGYTF. Here the CDR3 DNA reads TGCAGTGGGGACATCCAGTGGGCTGGCTACACCTTC.

This clonotype appeared once. Possible read error: a much larger clone is one base away. The conserved final phenylalanine or tryptophan is absent from the CDR3, which likely points to a read error. J is TRBJ2-3 and V is TRBV4-2, with 13 nucleotides matching TRBD2. Germline values: CDR1 LGHNA, CDR2 YNFKEQ. CDR3 length equals 16 residues. With V trimmed by 7 bases and J by 3 bases, 7 bases remained unmatched. The CDR3 sequence: CASNRTSGSGTDTQYI. DNA for the CDR3: TGTGCCAGCAACCGGACTAGCGGGAGCGGGACAGATACGCAGTATATT.

As to this clonotype: Being one base from a much bigger clone, this may be a read error. The chain couples TRBV10-1 to TRBJ2-1, with unresolved D. Germline CDR1 WNHNN, CDR2 SYGVQD (reference sequence). The CDR3 runs 15 residues. DNA for the CDR3: TGCGTCAGCAGTTATCGGGTAGATCCCTACAATGAGCAGTTCTTC. As protein: CVSSYRVDPYNEQFF.

The CDR3 region has the DNA TGTGCCACCGCGCGACAGGGGTATTCCTACGAGCAGTACTTC. Residues: CATARQGYSYEQYF. The rearrangement uses TRBV28 and TRBJ2-7; TRBD1 agrees at 8 bases. Trimming removed 10 bases from V and 1 base from J; junction bases left unmatched: 9. This CDR3 has 14 residues. The germline V gene encodes CDR1 MDHEN and CDR2 SYDVKM.

Turning to this clonotype: This may stem from a read error, because a much larger clone lies one nucleotide away. The chain is built from TRBV20-1 and TRBJ2-1, with 10 bases fitting TRBD2. The junction had 13 bases not matched to a gene; V was cut back by 2 bases and J by 0 bases. The germline CDR1 and CDR2 sequences are DFQATT and SNEGSKA (reference sequence). CDR3 length equals 19 residues. The CDR3 sequence: CSARPSGPAGGSSYNEQFF. The CDR3 region has the DNA TGCAGTGCTAGACCTAGCGGACCAGCGGGAGGGAGCTCCTACAATGAGCAGTTCTTC.

This rearrangement joins TRBV20-1 to TRBJ2-3; D is undetermined. The CDR3 has 14 residues. From germline, CDR1 is DFQATT and CDR2 SNEGSKA (reference sequence). Trimming shortened V by 6 bases and J by 0 bases, and 13 bases separated the two germline ends. The DNA for the CDR3 is TGCAGTGCCAAAATTCAGACTAGCACAGATACGCAGTATTTT. Its translation is CSAKIQTSTDTQYF.

CDR3 sequence (DNA): TGTGTCAACAGCCTAGGGTTTGAGACCCAGTACTTC. Encoded protein: CVNSLGFETQYF. The chain couples TRBV7-8 to TRBJ2-5, with unresolved D. This CDR3 spans 12 amino acids. Germline CDR1 reads SGHVS; CDR2 reads FQNEAQ.

As to this clonotype: A much larger clone lies one base from this, so it may be a read error. V and J are TRBV28 and TRBJ1-6, with D possibly being TRBD1 (6 bases). V was clipped by 9 bases and J by 6 bases, with 12 bases between them. Germline loops: CDR1 MDHEN, CDR2 SYDVKM. The CDR3 has 13 residues. The CDR3 region has the DNA TGTGCCAGTGCGGGGGGGGCTAATTCACCCCTCCACTTT. This codes for CASAGGANSPLHF. Drawing the rest from reference TRBV28 and TRBJ1-6, the complete variable domain is DVKVTQSSRYLVKRTGEKVFLECVQDMDHENMFWYRQDPGLGLRLIYFSYDVKMKEKGDIPEGYSVSREKKERFSLILESASTNQTSMYLCASAGGANSPLHFGNGTRLTVT.

The chain couples TRBV28 to TRBJ2-5; D tentatively reads TRBD1 or TRBD2 (5 bases each). Germline CDR1 and CDR2: MDHEN and SYDVKM. There are 13 residues in the CDR3. CDR3 nucleotides: TGTGACAACAGTCCCGAGGGACGAGAGACCCAGTACTTC. Amino acids: CDNSPEGRETQYF.

Worth noting for this clonotype: The junction does not match germline at one end; this may be a read error. The chain employs TRBV11-3 and TRBJ2-7; weak D call: TRBD1 (5 bases). Germline V gene lookup returns CDR1 SGHNT and CDR2 YENEEA. The CDR3 sequence is 13 residues long. Here the CDR3 DNA reads TGTGTCAGCAGCTCGTACCCTAGGGGCGAGCAGTACTTC. Translated: CVSSSYPRGEQYF. The full variable domain, in which reference TRBV11-3 and TRBJ2-7 provide the parts outside the CDR3, is EAGVVQSPRYKIIEKKQPVAFWCNPISGHNTLYWYLQNLGQGPELLIRYENEEAVDDSQLPKDRFSAERLKGVDSTLKIQPAELGDSAVYLCVSSSYPRGEQYFGPGTRLTVT.

Comment on this clonotype: Germline is not matched at one junction end, which may reflect a read error. This chain links TRBV6-5 with TRBJ2-5, with TRBD1 matching 8 bases. This CDR3 is built from 17 residues. Germline V lookup: CDR1 MNHEY, CDR2 SVGAGI. Here the CDR3 DNA reads TGTGCCAGCAGTTATAGTCGGACAGGGACTTCCAGCGAGACCCAATACTTC. Translating gives CASSYSRTGTSSETQYF.

Concerning this clonotype: Possible read error: a much larger clone is one base away. The gene calls are TRBV4-2 and TRBJ2-3; a weak D match, TRBD2 (6 bases). There are 15 residues in the CDR3. Germline loops: CDR1 LGHNA, CDR2 YNFKEQ. The CDR3 region has the DNA TGTGCCAGCAGCCAAGCGACTAGTGGAGGAGATACGCAGTGTTTT. It encodes CASSQATSGGDTQCF.

The chain carries TRBV29-1 and TRBJ2-1, with 9 bases fitting TRBD1. Looked up from germline, CDR1 is SQVTM and CDR2 is ANQGSEA. The CDR3 sequence is 12 residues long. The ends lost 8 bases at V and 5 bases at J; junction bases unmatched: 4. This CDR3 reads CSPGTGNNEQFF. The DNA of the CDR3 is TGCAGCCCGGGGACAGGGAACAATGAGCAGTTCTTC.

This clonotype has just a few counts. The junction departs from the called germline gene at one end, perhaps through a read error. The J gene is TRBJ2-1, the V gene TRBV11-2, with D tentatively TRBD2 (5 bases). This CDR3 is 13 amino acids long. In germline, CDR1 is SGHAT, CDR2 FQNNGV. This chain's CDR3 is CASSSGLHNEQYF. DNA for the CDR3: TGTGCCAGCAGCTCCGGACTTCACAATGAGCAATACTTC.

On this clonotype itself: A read error may account for a junction end that differs from germline. This chain joins TRBV10-3 and TRBJ2-2; possibly TRBD2 for D (5 bases). Germline CDR1 ENHRY, CDR2 SYGVKD. There are 14 residues in the CDR3. The CDR3 nucleotides are TGTGCCATCATTGAGTCGATGGCATACGGGGAGCTGTTCTTT. Translating it yields CAIIESMAYGELFF.

A remark on this clonotype: One junction end does not reproduce the germline sequence, and a read error may be involved. The rearrangement uses TRBV6-2 or TRBV6-3 and TRBJ1-2; 9 nucleotides line up with TRBD1. CDR1 and CDR2 from the germline V gene are MNHEY and SVGEGT. CDR3 length equals 14 residues. This CDR3 is CVGSRGQGQDGYTF. Here the CDR3 DNA reads TGTGTCGGCAGCCGCGGACAGGGGCAGGATGGTTACACCTTC.

This clonotype was counted a few times. The rearrangement links TRBV7-8 to TRBJ2-4; D not certain. This CDR3 contains 14 residues. The germline gives CDR1 SGHVS, CDR2 FQNEAQ. V was pared by 4 bases and J by 2 bases, with 9 bases between. In nucleotides, the CDR3 is TGTGCCAGCAGCTCTTTGGAGTCCAAAAACATTCAGTACTTC. Protein sequence: CASSSLESKNIQYF.

Note on this clonotype: A much larger clonotype is one base distant, so this may be a read error. The V gene is TRBV10-3, the J gene TRBJ2-1; D is unclear. Germline V gives CDR1 ENHRY, CDR2 SYGVKD. Trimming took 2 bases from V and 14 from J, leaving 13 bases between them. The CDR3 runs to 12 residues. CDR3 in DNA: TGTGCCATCAGTGAGATGGGCCCCGAGAAGTTCTTC. Its translation is CAISEMGPEKFF.

Comments on this clonotype: Compared with germline, one end of the junction differs, possibly owing to a read error. The chain links TRBV4-3 to TRBJ1-6; perhaps TRBD1 as D (5 bases). This CDR3 has 16 amino acids. The V gene's germline CDR1 is LGHNA and CDR2 YSLEER. CDR3 sequence (DNA): TGCGCCAGCAGCCCTGCACGAGGGGAGTATAATTCATCCCTCCACTTT. The encoded protein is CASSPARGEYNSSLHF.

The chain uses TRBV20-1 and TRBJ2-2; perhaps TRBD2 as D (6 bases). The CDR3 length is 13 residues. V lost 6 bases, J lost 11 bases, and 19 bases lay in between. Germline V lookup: CDR1 DFQATT, CDR2 SNEGSKA (reference sequence). The CDR3 spells CSAPGETVGELFF. CDR3 DNA sequence: TGCAGTGCCCCGGGGGAAACTGTCGGAGAGCTGTTTTTT.

Regarding this clonotype: A clone one base away is much larger, so this may be a read error. The chain joins TRBV10-3 to TRBJ2-7; D perhaps matches TRBD1 (5 bases). Germline CDR1 is ENHRY and CDR2 is SYGVKD. The CDR3 covers 15 residues. The CDR3 is CAISEKAQGAYERYF. Written as DNA, the CDR3 is TGTGCCATCAGTGAGAAGGCCCAAGGGGCCTACGAGCGGTACTTC.